This TCR beta chain originates from a study of blood T cell repertoires in COVID-19. CDR1 and CDR2 from the germline V gene are WSHSY and SAAADI. V was pared by 2 bases and J by 4 bases, with 15 bases between. This CDR3 has 15 amino acids. Per the original methods: Nucleated cell counts were estimated from reference gene primer amplification. Data came from immunoSEQ multiplex PCR; TCRdb stores just in-frame clones and leaves some out. That table gives V, J and clone size, and the DNA gave D and trimming. Of 100,000 or so clones in the sample, 87% were seen once. The V call is TRBV10-2, the J call TRBJ2-7; TRBD2 might be the D (6 bases). Sequencing was performed on peripheral blood. The clonotype comes from a man between 25 and 39 years old in a cohort sampled during active COVID-19. DNA of the CDR3: TGCGCCAGCAGTGAGGGCGCGGGGAGTAGATACGAGCAGTACTTC. It encodes CASSEGAGSRYEQYF.